Listed below are T cell receptor beta chains from one sample, sequenced in a study of regulatory T cells in long-lasting Graves disease. From the multiplex PCR reads, TCRdb called clonotypes with MiXCR, one entry per CDR3 protein. The table includes approximately 470,000 distinct CDR3 sequences, roughly 15% detected once. The sample was also linked to a second study, of T cells in Graves' hyperthyroidism and ophthalmopathy.

Sequences were derived from peripheral blood mononuclear cells (PBMCs), sampled at new diagnosis, from a patient treated with antithyroid drugs. The receptors come from a man aged 40-49 years with Graves disease. Both conserved end residues are part of each CDR3. A D gene is named only where the DNA matches it firmly. Rows may omit the clone size; those that give it use once, few, many or a size class.

j_gene: TRBJ2-3
d_gene: .
abundance: many
len: 14
v_gene: TRBV29-1
CDR3nt: TGCAGCGTTGGGGGCCAGGACCCAACGGATACGCAGTATTTT
CDR3aa: CSVGGQDPTDTQYF

j_gene: TRBJ1-1
d_gene: .
abundance: many
len: 15
v_gene: TRBV11-2
CDR3nt: TGTGCCAGCAGCTTAATGGGACGGAGGAACACTGAAGCTTTCTTT
CDR3aa: CASSLMGRRNTEAFF

j_gene: TRBJ1-2
d_gene: TRBD1
abundance: few
len: 18
v_gene: TRBV9
CDR3nt: TGTGCCAGCAGCGTAGATCTTTGGACAGGGGACACGAACTATGGCTACACCTTC
CDR3aa: CASSVDLWTGDTNYGYTF

j_gene: TRBJ1-2
d_gene: TRBD1
abundance: .
len: 16
v_gene: TRBV14
CDR3nt: TGTGCCAGCAGCCGCGGACAGGGCATAGCCAACTATGGCTACACCTTC
CDR3aa: CASSRGQGIANYGYTF

j_gene: TRBJ2-6
d_gene: .
abundance: .
len: 15
v_gene: TRBV6-1
CDR3nt: TGTGCCAGCAGTGACGGCGCCTCTGGGGCCAACGTCCTGACTTTC
CDR3aa: CASSDGASGANVLTF

j_gene: TRBJ1-1
d_gene: .
abundance: .
len: 16
v_gene: TRBV6-1
CDR3nt: TGTGCCGGGCAGACAGGCATCAGCTTCATGAACACTGAAGCTTTCTTT
CDR3aa: CAGQTGISFMNTEAFF

j_gene: TRBJ2-1
d_gene: TRBD2
abundance: few
len: 15
v_gene: TRBV15
CDR3nt: TGTGCCACCAGCTCAACAAAAGGTCTAGCGGTTGAGCAGTTCTTC
CDR3aa: CATSSTKGLAVEQFF

j_gene: TRBJ1-1
d_gene: .
abundance: few
len: 12
v_gene: TRBV20-1
CDR3nt: TGCAGTGGAAGGTGGGGGAACACTGAAGCTTTCTTT
CDR3aa: CSGRWGNTEAFF

j_gene: TRBJ1-2
d_gene: .
abundance: .
len: 13
v_gene: TRBV2
CDR3nt: TGTGCCAGCAGTGAAGTCGCTAACTATGGCTACACCTTC
CDR3aa: CASSEVANYGYTF

j_gene: TRBJ2-2
d_gene: TRBD2
abundance: .
len: 15
v_gene: TRBV5-1
CDR3nt: TGCGCCAGCAGCTTGTTCAGCGGGAGCACCGGGGAGCTGTTTTTT
CDR3aa: CASSLFSGSTGELFF

j_gene: TRBJ2-1
d_gene: .
abundance: many
len: 16
v_gene: TRBV27
CDR3nt: TGTGCCAGCAGTTGGGAGCGTTCGAGCTCCTACAATGAGCAGTTCTTC
CDR3aa: CASSWERSSSYNEQFF

j_gene: TRBJ2-1
d_gene: .
abundance: many
len: 12
v_gene: TRBV7-9
CDR3nt: TGTGCCAGCACCCTAGATGGCCATGAGCAGTTCTTC
CDR3aa: CASTLDGHEQFF

j_gene: TRBJ2-7
d_gene: TRBD2
abundance: many
len: 14
v_gene: TRBV4-2
CDR3nt: TGTGCCAGCAGCCAAGATAGGGCTAGCGGGAGTAGGAACTTC
CDR3aa: CASSQDRASGSRNF